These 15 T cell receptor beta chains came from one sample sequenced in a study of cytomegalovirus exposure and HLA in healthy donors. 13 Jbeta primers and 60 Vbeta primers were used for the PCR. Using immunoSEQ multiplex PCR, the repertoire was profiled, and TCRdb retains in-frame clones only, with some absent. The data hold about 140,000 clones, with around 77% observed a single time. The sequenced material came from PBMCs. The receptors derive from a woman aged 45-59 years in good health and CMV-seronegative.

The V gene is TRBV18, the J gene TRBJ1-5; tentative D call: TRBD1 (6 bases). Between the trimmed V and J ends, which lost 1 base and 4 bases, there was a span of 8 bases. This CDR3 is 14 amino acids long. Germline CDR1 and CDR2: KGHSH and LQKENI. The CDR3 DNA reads TGTGCCAGCTCACCACTACAGGGAAATCAGCCCCAGCATTTT. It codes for CASSPLQGNQPQHF.

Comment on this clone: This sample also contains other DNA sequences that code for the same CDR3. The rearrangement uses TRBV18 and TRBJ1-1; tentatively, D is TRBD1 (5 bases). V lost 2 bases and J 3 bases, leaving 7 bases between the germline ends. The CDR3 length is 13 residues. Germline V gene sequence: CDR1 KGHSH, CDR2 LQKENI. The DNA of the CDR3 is TGTGCCAGCTCACCAACGGGGGACACTGAAGCTTTCTTT. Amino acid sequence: CASSPTGDTEAFF.

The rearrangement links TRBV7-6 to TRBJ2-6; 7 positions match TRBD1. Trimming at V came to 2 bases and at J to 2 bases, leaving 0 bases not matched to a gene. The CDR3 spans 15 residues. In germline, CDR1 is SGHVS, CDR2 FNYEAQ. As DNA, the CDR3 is TGTGCCAGCAGCTTAACAGGGGCTGGGGCCAACGTCCTGACTTTC. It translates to CASSLTGAGANVLTF.

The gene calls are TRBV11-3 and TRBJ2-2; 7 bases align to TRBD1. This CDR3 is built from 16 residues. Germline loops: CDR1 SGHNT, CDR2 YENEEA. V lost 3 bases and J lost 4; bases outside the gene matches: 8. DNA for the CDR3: TGTGCCAGCAGCTTCTCTACAGGGGTGAGCACCGGGGAGCTGTTTTTT. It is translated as CASSFSTGVSTGELFF.

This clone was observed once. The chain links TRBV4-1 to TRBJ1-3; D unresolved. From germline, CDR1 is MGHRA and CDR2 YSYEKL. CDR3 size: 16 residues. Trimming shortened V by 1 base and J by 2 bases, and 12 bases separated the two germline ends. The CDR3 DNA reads TGCGCCAGCAGCCAAGTTCCGAATTTAGCTGGAAACACCATATATTTT. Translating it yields CASSQVPNLAGNTIYF.

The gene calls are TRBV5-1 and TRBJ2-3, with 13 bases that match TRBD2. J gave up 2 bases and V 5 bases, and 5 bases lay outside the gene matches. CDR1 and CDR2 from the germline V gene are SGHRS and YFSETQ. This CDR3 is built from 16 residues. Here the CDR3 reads CASRRTSGGLTDTQYF. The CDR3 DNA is TGCGCCAGCAGACGGACTAGCGGGGGCCTCACAGATACGCAGTATTTT.

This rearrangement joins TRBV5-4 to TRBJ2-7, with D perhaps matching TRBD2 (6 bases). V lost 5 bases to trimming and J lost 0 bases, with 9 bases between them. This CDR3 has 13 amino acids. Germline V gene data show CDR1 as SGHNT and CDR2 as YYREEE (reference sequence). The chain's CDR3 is CASRTSSSYEQYF. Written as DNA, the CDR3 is TGTGCCAGCAGGACTAGTAGCTCCTACGAGCAGTACTTC.

This CDR3 reads CASSAEYRNSPLHF. CDR3 nucleotide sequence: TGTGCCAGCAGCGCAGAATACCGAAATTCACCCCTCCACTTT. J is TRBJ1-6 and V is TRBV9; D is unresolved. The CDR3 runs 14 residues. Germline V gene data show CDR1 as SGDLS and CDR2 as YYNGEE. Trimming shortened V by 3 bases and J by 7 bases, and 11 bases separated the two germline ends.

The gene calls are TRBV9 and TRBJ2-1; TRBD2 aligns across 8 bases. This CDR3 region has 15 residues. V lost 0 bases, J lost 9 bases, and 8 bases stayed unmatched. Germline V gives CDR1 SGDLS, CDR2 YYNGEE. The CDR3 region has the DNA TGTGCCAGCAGCGTAGAAACGGGGGGGCCCGGTGAGCAGTTCTTC. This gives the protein CASSVETGGPGEQFF.

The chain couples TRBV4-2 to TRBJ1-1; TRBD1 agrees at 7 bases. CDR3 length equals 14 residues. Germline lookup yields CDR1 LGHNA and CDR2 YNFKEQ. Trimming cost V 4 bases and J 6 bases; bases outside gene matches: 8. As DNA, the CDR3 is TGTGCCAGCAGCCCTAGACAGGGATCCGCTGAAGCTTTCTTT. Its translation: CASSPRQGSAEAFF.

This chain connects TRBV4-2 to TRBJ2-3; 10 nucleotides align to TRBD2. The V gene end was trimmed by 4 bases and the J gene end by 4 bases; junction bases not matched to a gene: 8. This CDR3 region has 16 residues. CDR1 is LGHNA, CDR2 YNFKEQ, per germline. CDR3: CASSLLAGGGADTQYF. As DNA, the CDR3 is TGTGCCAGCAGCCTATTAGCGGGGGGAGGTGCAGATACGCAGTATTTT.

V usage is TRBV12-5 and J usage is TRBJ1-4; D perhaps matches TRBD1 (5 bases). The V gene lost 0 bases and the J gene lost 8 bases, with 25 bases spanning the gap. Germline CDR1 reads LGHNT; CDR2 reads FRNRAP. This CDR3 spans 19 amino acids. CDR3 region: CASGLVLFGKGKGGEKLFF. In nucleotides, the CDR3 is TGTGCTAGTGGTTTGGTACTCTTCGGGAAGGGGAAAGGAGGGGAAAAACTGTTTTTT.

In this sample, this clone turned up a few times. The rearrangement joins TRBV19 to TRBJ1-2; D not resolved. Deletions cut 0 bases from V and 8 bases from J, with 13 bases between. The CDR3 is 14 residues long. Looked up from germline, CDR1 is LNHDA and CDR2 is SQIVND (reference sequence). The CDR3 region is CASSIDNGVGGYTF. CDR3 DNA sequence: TGTGCCAGTAGTATAGATAACGGGGTTGGCGGCTACACCTTC.

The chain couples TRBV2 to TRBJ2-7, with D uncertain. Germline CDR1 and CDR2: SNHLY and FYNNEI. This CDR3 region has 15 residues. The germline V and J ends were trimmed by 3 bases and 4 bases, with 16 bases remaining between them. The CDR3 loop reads CASSEEFGNVYEQYF. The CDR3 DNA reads TGTGCCAGCAGTGAGGAGTTCGGCAATGTATACGAGCAGTACTTC. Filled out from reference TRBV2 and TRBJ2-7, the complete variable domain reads EPEVTQTPSHQVTQMGQEVILRCVPISNHLYFYWYRQILGQKVEFLVSFYNNEISEKSEIFDDQFSVERPDGSNFTLKIRSTKLEDSAMYFCASSEEFGNVYEQYFGPGTRLTVT.

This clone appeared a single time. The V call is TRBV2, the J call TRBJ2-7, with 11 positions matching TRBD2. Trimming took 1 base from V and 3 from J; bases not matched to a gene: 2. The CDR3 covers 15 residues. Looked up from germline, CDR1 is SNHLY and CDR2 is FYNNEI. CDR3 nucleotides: TGTGCCAGCAGTGAAGTAACTAGCGGGGGCTACGAGCAGTACTTC. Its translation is CASSEVTSGGYEQYF.